This T cell receptor (beta chain) is from a study of human T cells and chemical hapten exposure. Study-level information: After 6 days, upper back 0.01% DPC patch tests were scored. Study-level points and caveats: It was expanded TCRs that formed significantly more large CDR3 similarity clusters than controls did.

Specified time point: patch test 2, 6 weeks after DPC sensitization. Indicated treatment: therapeutic diphenylcyclopropenone sensitization with weekly scalp DPC. Each CDR3 protein gets one entry after TCRdb re-called the RACE reads with MiXCR. The data show about 350,000 distinct CDR3 sequences, with over 6% seen just once and approximately 5.4% held by the top ten. This clonotype was observed many times. Its cognate antigen is unknown. In germline, CDR1 is SGHRS, CDR2 YFSETQ. CDR3 length: 12 residues. With 5 bases removed from V and 6 bases from J, the gap between germline ends came to 9 bases. The genes are TRBV5-1 and TRBJ1-5, with TRBD1 as a possible D gene (5 bases). The TCR comes from a woman aged 18 to 35 with alopecia areata. Some clones in this sample may be carry-over from other donors' samples. Sequenced material: whole blood, taken in connection with sensitization to the hapten diphenylcyclopropenone (DPC). CDR3 nucleotide sequence: TGCGCCAGCAGACAGGAAGGTCAGCCCCAGCATTTT. Its translation is CASRQEGQPQHF.